This T cell receptor beta chain emerged from a study of blood T cell repertoires in COVID-19. Study context: Samples came from the United States, Italy and Spain, spanning acute and convalescent COVID-19. Sample material is recorded as cDNA or gDNA derived from T cells, B-cell-depleted T cells, or PBMCs.

Original handling: Amplification of reference gene primers provided the estimated nucleated cell counts. Sequencing used immunoSEQ multiplex PCR; TCRdb keeps in-frame clones, though not all of them. V and J calls and clone size are as listed in that table; D and trimming were resolved from the DNA. The repertoire holds fewer than 700,000 clones, with 70% to 90% as singletons. In germline, CDR1 is MNHEY, CDR2 SVGEGT. The CDR3 totals 12 residues. V gave up 6 bases and J gave up 11 bases; unmatched junction bases: 6. Sequencing was carried out using peripheral blood. This clonotype originated in a woman between 45 and 65 years old with COVID-19, enrolled during active disease. V gene TRBV6-2 or TRBV6-3 combines with J gene TRBJ2-2; 7 nucleotides line up with TRBD1. CDR3 nucleotide sequence: TGTGCCAGCAGCCGTGGGACAGCCGAGCTGTTTTTT. It specifies CASSRGTAELFF.